A selection of T cell receptor beta chains follows, all from one sample in a study of T-cell memory formation after mild COVID-19. A single record per CDR3 protein comes from TCRdb applying MiXCR to the 5' RACE reads. The sample yields some 210,000 distinct CDR3 sequences, more than 25% seen once. What was sequenced was PBMCs or a T cell subset sorted from them (not recorded which). Receptor source: an adult woman who had mild COVID-19 (a few samples of this study predate the infection). Cell type and time point are not known. Both conserved end residues are part of each CDR3. The D gene is left open where the match is weak. Part of the rows lack a size; the others show once, few, many or a class for expanded clones.

abundance: many; v_gene: TRBV7-2; j_gene: TRBJ2-7; d_gene: NA; CDR3nt: TGTGCCAGCAGCGAGGTCGGAGCCTACGAGCAGTACTTC; CDR3aa: CASSEVGAYEQYF
abundance: many; v_gene: TRBV5-1; j_gene: TRBJ2-7; d_gene: NA; CDR3nt: TGCGCCAGCAGCTTGCAGGGGGGGATCTACGAGCAGTACTTC; CDR3aa: CASSLQGGIYEQYF
abundance: few; v_gene: TRBV7-8; j_gene: TRBJ1-1; d_gene: NA; CDR3nt: TGTGCCAGCAGCTTACCGCAGAACACTGAAGCTTTCTTT; CDR3aa: CASSLPQNTEAFF
abundance: NA; v_gene: TRBV2; j_gene: TRBJ2-1; d_gene: TRBD2; CDR3nt: TGTGCCAGCAAGCCGGGACTAGGGACCTACAATGAGCAGTTCTTC; CDR3aa: CASKPGLGTYNEQFF
abundance: few; v_gene: TRBV9; j_gene: TRBJ2-1; d_gene: TRBD1; CDR3nt: TGTGCCAGCAGCGCCCGCGACAGGGGTCTACAATATGAGCAGTTCTTC; CDR3aa: CASSARDRGLQYEQFF
abundance: few; v_gene: TRBV10-3; j_gene: TRBJ2-7; d_gene: TRBD1; CDR3nt: TGTGCCACTCGGACAGGGGACCGTTACGAGCAGTACTTC; CDR3aa: CATRTGDRYEQYF
abundance: few; v_gene: TRBV5-1; j_gene: TRBJ1-6; d_gene: NA; CDR3nt: TGCGCCAGCAGCTCTGACAGAGTCGGTTCACCCCTCCACTTT; CDR3aa: CASSSDRVGSPLHF
abundance: NA; v_gene: TRBV7-2; j_gene: TRBJ1-5; d_gene: NA; CDR3nt: TGTGCCAGCAGTGAGTGGGTCAATCAGCCCCAGCATTTT; CDR3aa: CASSEWVNQPQHF
abundance: few; v_gene: TRBV4-3; j_gene: TRBJ1-4; d_gene: TRBD1; CDR3nt: TGCGCCAGCAGCCAGGGGGACAGGGAAGAAAAACTGTTTTTT; CDR3aa: CASSQGDREEKLFF
abundance: NA; v_gene: TRBV20-1; j_gene: TRBJ2-1; d_gene: TRBD1; CDR3nt: TGCAGTGCTAGCCCCCACAGGGGGCTCTACAATGAGCAGTTCTTC; CDR3aa: CSASPHRGLYNEQFF
abundance: few; v_gene: TRBV2; j_gene: TRBJ1-6; d_gene: TRBD1; CDR3nt: TGTGCCAGCAGTCCCTACGGAACTAGCCAGGGGGATTCACCCCTCCACTTT; CDR3aa: CASSPYGTSQGDSPLHF
abundance: few; v_gene: TRBV20-1; j_gene: TRBJ2-7; d_gene: TRBD1; CDR3nt: TGCAGTGCTAGGACAGGGGACTACGAGCAGTACTTC; CDR3aa: CSARTGDYEQYF
abundance: NA; v_gene: TRBV6-4; j_gene: TRBJ2-1; d_gene: NA; CDR3nt: TGTGCCAGCAGTGCCCAGGGGGGTTACAATGAGCAGTTCTTC; CDR3aa: CASSAQGGYNEQFF
abundance: once; v_gene: TRBV20-1; j_gene: TRBJ2-7; d_gene: TRBD1; CDR3nt: TGCAGTGCTGGCCCGGGACAGGGTTTCAACGAGCAGTACTTC; CDR3aa: CSAGPGQGFNEQYF
abundance: NA; v_gene: TRBV15; j_gene: TRBJ2-3; d_gene: NA; CDR3nt: TGTGCCACCAGCAGAGATATGGACGATACGCAGTATTTT; CDR3aa: CATSRDMDDTQYF
abundance: NA; v_gene: TRBV9; j_gene: TRBJ1-6; d_gene: TRBD1; CDR3nt: TGTGCCAGCAGCGCTGAGGACAGGGCGACGAATTCACCCCTCCACTTT; CDR3aa: CASSAEDRATNSPLHF
abundance: NA; v_gene: TRBV19; j_gene: TRBJ2-1; d_gene: NA; CDR3nt: TGTGCCAGTAGTATAGTTCAGAGGTCCCGGGGATACAATGAGCAGTTCTTC; CDR3aa: CASSIVQRSRGYNEQFF
abundance: few; v_gene: TRBV6-5; j_gene: TRBJ2-3; d_gene: NA; CDR3nt: TGTGCCAGCAGTTACCAGCCCCTTGGCACAGATACGCAGTATTTT; CDR3aa: CASSYQPLGTDTQYF
abundance: few; v_gene: TRBV29-1; j_gene: TRBJ1-2; d_gene: NA; CDR3nt: TGCAGCGTTGATTTGGACAGAGCTAACTATGGCTACACCTTC; CDR3aa: CSVDLDRANYGYTF
abundance: few; v_gene: TRBV20-1; j_gene: TRBJ2-7; d_gene: TRBD2; CDR3nt: TGCAGTGCGGCTAGCGGGCAATACGAGCAGTACTTC; CDR3aa: CSAASGQYEQYF
abundance: few; v_gene: TRBV27; j_gene: TRBJ2-3; d_gene: NA; CDR3nt: TGTGCCAGCAGTTTTCCAGCAGATACGCAGTATTTT; CDR3aa: CASSFPADTQYF
abundance: NA; v_gene: TRBV7-2; j_gene: TRBJ2-5; d_gene: NA; CDR3nt: TGTGCCAGCAGCTTATCCTATTCACCCAAAGAGACCCAGTACTTC; CDR3aa: CASSLSYSPKETQYF
abundance: NA; v_gene: TRBV30; j_gene: TRBJ2-7; d_gene: TRBD1; CDR3nt: TGTGCCTGGAAACAGGGGGGTCGGTACGAGCAGTACTTC; CDR3aa: CAWKQGGRYEQYF
abundance: NA; v_gene: TRBV7-6; j_gene: TRBJ2-1; d_gene: TRBD2; CDR3nt: TGTGCCAGCAGCTTAGCACCTCCCCTAGCGGGGGGGCCTGGTAATGAGCAGTTCTTC; CDR3aa: CASSLAPPLAGGPGNEQFF
abundance: NA; v_gene: TRBV20-1; j_gene: TRBJ1-6; d_gene: NA; CDR3nt: TGCAGTGCTCCACCGCGAGACATAATTAATTCACCCCTCCACTTT; CDR3aa: CSAPPRDIINSPLHF
abundance: NA; v_gene: TRBV5-5; j_gene: TRBJ1-1; d_gene: TRBD1; CDR3nt: TGTGCCAGCAACAGACAGGGATCCGCTGAAGCTTTCTTT; CDR3aa: CASNRQGSAEAFF
abundance: NA; v_gene: TRBV6-5; j_gene: TRBJ1-3; d_gene: NA; CDR3nt: TGTGCCAGCAGTTTAGAAGGAACTGCCATCTCTGGAAACACCATATATTTT; CDR3aa: CASSLEGTAISGNTIYF
abundance: NA; v_gene: TRBV6-1; j_gene: TRBJ1-1; d_gene: NA; CDR3nt: TGTGCCAGCACTGGGGGGACGGCCTCGAACACTGAAGCTTTCTTT; CDR3aa: CASTGGTASNTEAFF
abundance: NA; v_gene: TRBV11-2; j_gene: TRBJ1-5; d_gene: NA; CDR3nt: TGTGCCAGCAGCACGGACCGTTATCAGCCCCAGCATTTT; CDR3aa: CASSTDRYQPQHF
abundance: few; v_gene: TRBV29-1; j_gene: TRBJ2-7; d_gene: NA; CDR3nt: TGCAGCGTTGATGCCGGAGGACTATACCACGAGCAGTACTTC; CDR3aa: CSVDAGGLYHEQYF
abundance: NA; v_gene: TRBV4-1; j_gene: TRBJ1-4; d_gene: NA; CDR3nt: TGCGCCAGCAGCCTCGACGGGGGCGGACTTAATGAAAAACTGTTTTTT; CDR3aa: CASSLDGGGLNEKLFF
abundance: NA; v_gene: TRBV9; j_gene: TRBJ2-1; d_gene: TRBD2; CDR3nt: TGTGCCAGCAGCCCTAGCGGGGGGGCCGGAAGCAATGAGCAGTTCTTC; CDR3aa: CASSPSGGAGSNEQFF
abundance: NA; v_gene: TRBV11-2; j_gene: TRBJ2-6; d_gene: NA; CDR3nt: TGTGCCAGCAGCCCTACCGACGGGGGGGCCAACGTCCTGACTTTC; CDR3aa: CASSPTDGGANVLTF
abundance: few; v_gene: TRBV5-1; j_gene: TRBJ1-1; d_gene: TRBD1; CDR3nt: TGCGCCAGCAGCTTGGGGAACAGGGGGCCTTTGAACACTGAAGCTTTCTTT; CDR3aa: CASSLGNRGPLNTEAFF
abundance: few; v_gene: TRBV7-3; j_gene: TRBJ2-3; d_gene: NA; CDR3nt: TGTGCCAGCAGCCCCCTAAGCGGGCCAGATACGCAGTATTTT; CDR3aa: CASSPLSGPDTQYF
abundance: NA; v_gene: TRBV7-9; j_gene: TRBJ1-2; d_gene: NA; CDR3nt: TGTGCCAGCAGCTTAGCGGAAGGACAGCTTGGCTACACCTTC; CDR3aa: CASSLAEGQLGYTF
abundance: NA; v_gene: TRBV18; j_gene: TRBJ2-7; d_gene: TRBD2; CDR3nt: TGTGCCAGCTCACTTCTTGAGAATAGCGGGAGGGCCGGGAGCCACGAGCAGTACTTC; CDR3aa: CASSLLENSGRAGSHEQYF
abundance: few; v_gene: TRBV20-1; j_gene: TRBJ2-1; d_gene: NA; CDR3nt: TGCAGTGCTAGAGCCCCTGGCAATGAGCAGTTCTTC; CDR3aa: CSARAPGNEQFF
abundance: NA; v_gene: TRBV20-1; j_gene: TRBJ1-5; d_gene: NA; CDR3nt: TGCAGTGCTAGAGATCAGGGACTGGGCAATCAGCCCCAGCATTTT; CDR3aa: CSARDQGLGNQPQHF
abundance: NA; v_gene: TRBV30; j_gene: TRBJ2-7; d_gene: TRBD1; CDR3nt: TGTGCCTGGAGTGACCAAGGAGGGACAGGAAGCTACGAGCAGTACTTC; CDR3aa: CAWSDQGGTGSYEQYF
abundance: few; v_gene: TRBV5-5; j_gene: TRBJ2-5; d_gene: NA; CDR3nt: TGTGCCAGCAGCTTTTATCGGGTGGAAGAGACCCAGTACTTC; CDR3aa: CASSFYRVEETQYF
abundance: NA; v_gene: TRBV5-5; j_gene: TRBJ2-5; d_gene: TRBD2; CDR3nt: TGTGCCAGCACCCTGGAGAGCGGGGGGAGCCAAGAGACCCAGTACTTC; CDR3aa: CASTLESGGSQETQYF